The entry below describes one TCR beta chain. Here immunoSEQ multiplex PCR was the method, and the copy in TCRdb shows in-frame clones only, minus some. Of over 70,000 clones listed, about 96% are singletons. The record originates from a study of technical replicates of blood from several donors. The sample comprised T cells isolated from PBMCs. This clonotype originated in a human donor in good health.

CDR3 region: CASSRGQGPRSFEKLFF. The CDR3, as DNA: TGCGCCAGCAGCCGAGGACAGGGGCCACGTTCCTTTGAAAAACTGTTTTTT. The chain links TRBV4-1 to TRBJ1-4, with TRBD1 matching 9 bases. The CDR3 totals 17 residues. Germline CDR1 is MGHRA and CDR2 is YSYEKL. The trim removed 4 bases at V and 7 bases at J, leaving 13 bases unmatched.